Following are 27 T cell receptor beta chains from one sample sequenced in a study of cytomegalovirus exposure and HLA in healthy donors. PCR was performed using 60 Vbeta and 13 Jbeta primers. Generated by immunoSEQ multiplex PCR, the TCRdb table keeps only in-frame clones and is missing some. The data show about 69,000 clones, 74% seen once. The sequencing input was PBMCs. The receptor set was obtained from a woman in her 30s in good health and CMV-seropositive.

The chain has TRBV9 and TRBJ1-2; D is perhaps TRBD1 (6 bases). The V gene lost 0 bases and the J gene lost 7 bases, with 13 bases spanning the gap. This CDR3 region has 14 residues. Germline CDR1 and CDR2: SGDLS and YYNGEE. The CDR3 sequence: CASSVEDRGFGYTF. The CDR3 coding sequence is TGTGCCAGCAGCGTAGAGGACAGAGGTTTTGGCTACACCTTC. Looking up the rest from reference TRBV9 and TRBJ1-2 gives the full variable domain: DSGVTQTPKHLITATGQRVTLRCSPRSGDLSVYWYQQSLDQGLQFLIQYYNGEERAKGNILERFSAQQFPDLHSELNLSSLELGDSALYFCASSVEDRGFGYTFGSGTRLTVV.

In DNA form, the CDR3 reads TGTGCCAGCGGGAGGGGGTACCAGCCCCAGCATTTT. Amino acids: CASGRGYQPQHF. The rearrangement joins TRBV28 to TRBJ1-5; the D gene is possibly TRBD1 (6 bases). This CDR3 comprises 12 residues. V was clipped by 8 bases and J by 7 bases, with 12 bases between them. From germline, CDR1 is MDHEN and CDR2 SYDVKM.

This clone came up a few times. V and J are TRBV2 and TRBJ1-5; 7 bases align to TRBD1. This CDR3 has 15 amino acids. The germline gives CDR1 SNHLY, CDR2 FYNNEI. The V segment lost 9 bases and the J segment 4 bases; nucleotides outside the gene matches: 12. The CDR3 DNA sequence: TGTGCCAGTAACCTCAGGGGGATACTTAATCAGCCCCAGCATTTT. As protein: CASNLRGILNQPQHF.

V usage is TRBV27 and J usage is TRBJ1-1; 7 nucleotides line up with TRBD1. CDR1 MNHEY and CDR2 SMNVEV come from the germline V gene (reference sequence). The CDR3 length is 13 residues. With 1 base clipped from V and 4 bases from J, the junction kept 0 bases outside the gene matches. The CDR3 is CASSLYRGTEAFF. The CDR3 region has the DNA TGTGCCAGCAGTTTATACAGGGGCACTGAAGCTTTCTTT.

This chain links TRBV4-2 with TRBJ2-7; 7 nucleotides agree with TRBD2. The V segment lost 0 bases and the J segment 0 bases; nucleotides outside the gene matches: 2. The V gene's germline CDR1 is LGHNA and CDR2 YNFKEQ. This CDR3 spans 15 amino acids. CDR3 in amino acids: CASSQEASGSYEQYF. In nucleotides, the CDR3 is TGTGCCAGCAGCCAAGAGGCTAGCGGCTCCTACGAGCAGTACTTC.

The J gene is TRBJ2-7, the V gene TRBV11-2, with 14 positions matching TRBD2. This CDR3 contains 16 residues. Looked up from germline, CDR1 is SGHAT and CDR2 is FQNNGV. Germline trimming cut 8 bases from V and 7 bases from J; bases unmatched to any gene: 13. CDR3 loop: CASSMTSGRAGREQYF. DNA for the CDR3: TGTGCCAGCTCCATGACTAGCGGGAGGGCCGGGAGGGAGCAGTACTTC.

This clone was detected only a few times. The chain employs TRBV6-6 and TRBJ1-1; 7 bases fit TRBD1. V was clipped by 0 bases and J by 1 base; unmatched bases: 2. The length of the CDR3 is 15 residues. The germline V gene encodes CDR1 MNHNY and CDR2 SVGAGI (reference sequence). DNA for the CDR3: TGTGCCAGCAGTTACTCCGGGACAGCGAACACTGAAGCTTTCTTT. As protein: CASSYSGTANTEAFF.

This rearrangement joins TRBV29-1 to TRBJ1-1; D unresolved. The CDR3 runs to 12 residues. Trimming pared 8 bases from V and 0 bases from J, leaving 10 bases between. CDR1 and CDR2 from the germline V gene are SQVTM and ANQGSEA. CDR3 sequence reads: CSHRTVNTEAFF. The CDR3 bases are TGCAGCCACCGAACGGTGAACACTGAAGCTTTCTTT.

This chain connects TRBV28 to TRBJ1-1; TRBD1 matches 8 bases. This CDR3 has 13 amino acids. Germline assignment: CDR1 MDHEN and CDR2 SYDVKM. V was pared by 2 bases and J by 10 bases, with 6 bases of the junction left unmatched. CDR3 protein: CASSLQGTGRAFF. The DNA of the CDR3 is TGTGCCAGCAGTTTACAAGGGACAGGACGAGCTTTCTTT.

This chain joins TRBV6-5 and TRBJ1-2; D remains ambiguous. This CDR3 is built from 12 residues. Trimming pared 5 bases from V and 2 bases from J, leaving 6 bases between. The germline V gene has CDR1 MNHEY and CDR2 SVGAGI. The DNA for the CDR3 is TGTGCCAGCAGTGAGGGCAACTATGGCTACACCTTC. Amino acid sequence: CASSEGNYGYTF.

The V call is TRBV18, the J call TRBJ2-7, with 10 bases lining up with TRBD2. Germline assignment: CDR1 KGHSH and CDR2 LQKENI. The CDR3 spans 14 residues. The trim removed 5 bases at V and 2 bases at J, leaving 3 bases unmatched. CDR3 residues: CASSASGGPYEQYF. CDR3 DNA sequence: TGTGCCAGCTCAGCTAGCGGGGGTCCCTACGAGCAGTACTTC.

This clone has a single count. The chain employs TRBV5-1 and TRBJ2-7, with 7 positions matching TRBD1. Germline V lookup: CDR1 SGHRS, CDR2 YFSETQ. The ends lost 1 base at V and 5 bases at J; junction bases unmatched: 9. The CDR3 is 15 amino acids. CDR3 nucleotide sequence: TGCGCCAGCAGCTTGATGGGACAGACCTTCGACGAGCAGTACTTC. Protein product: CASSLMGQTFDEQYF. The full variable domain, with the rest looked up from reference TRBV5-1 and TRBJ2-7, is KAGVTQTPRYLIKTRGQQVTLSCSPISGHRSVSWYQQTPGQGLQFLFEYFSETQRNKGNFPGRFSGRQFSNSRSEMNVSTLELGDSALYLCASSLMGQTFDEQYFGPGTRLTVT.

This clone was counted a few times. The chain carries TRBV4-1 and TRBJ1-2; possibly TRBD1 for D (6 bases). This CDR3 contains 14 residues. Germline CDR1 and CDR2: MGHRA and YSYEKL. The V and J ends lost 1 base and 5 bases respectively, with 11 bases between them. CDR3 protein: CASSQAGADYGYTF. As DNA, the CDR3 is TGCGCCAGCAGCCAAGCAGGGGCGGATTATGGCTACACCTTC.

The DNA of the CDR3 is TGTGCCAGCAGGCGGAGCGGGAGGAGCGCCTACAATGAGCAGTTCTTC. It is translated as CASRRSGRSAYNEQFF. V and J are TRBV5-6 and TRBJ2-1, with TRBD2 matching 9 bases. Per the germline V gene, CDR1 is SGHDT and CDR2 is YYEEEE. Losses at the gene ends were 5 bases for V and 2 bases for J; bases not matched to a gene: 8. The CDR3 consists of 16 residues.

The chain has TRBV6-1 and TRBJ2-5; tentatively, D is TRBD2 (6 bases). Germline CDR1 MNHNS, CDR2 SASEGT. Trimming took 4 bases from V and 5 from J, leaving 14 bases between them. CDR3 length equals 14 residues. The CDR3 loop reads CASSAGSHRETQYF. CDR3 DNA: TGTGCCAGCAGTGCCGGGAGCCACAGGGAGACCCAGTACTTC.

The chain has TRBV28 and TRBJ2-5, with D unclear. V shed 5 bases and J shed 5 bases, with 12 bases lying between them. This CDR3 has 13 amino acids. Germline CDR1 reads MDHEN; CDR2 reads SYDVKM. CDR3 residues: CASSPQVVETQYF. CDR3 coding DNA: TGTGCCAGCAGTCCTCAGGTGGTGGAGACCCAGTACTTC.

V and J are TRBV5-4 and TRBJ2-5, with TRBD1 as a possible D gene (5 bases). The germline V gene encodes CDR1 SGHNT and CDR2 YYREEE (reference sequence). Trimming removed 4 bases from V and 3 bases from J, with 10 bases in between. The CDR3 length is 13 residues. The CDR3 here is CASSLDRKETQYF. CDR3 nucleotides: TGTGCCAGCAGCCTCGACAGAAAAGAGACCCAGTACTTC.

J is TRBJ2-2 and V is TRBV29-1; the match to TRBD1 covers 9 bases. The germline gives CDR1 SQVTM, CDR2 ANQGSEA. Losses at the gene ends were 5 bases for V and 6 bases for J; bases not matched to a gene: 10. CDR3 size: 15 residues. The chain's CDR3 is CSVLITGGRAGELFF. For the CDR3, the DNA is TGCAGCGTTCTAATCACAGGGGGCCGAGCCGGGGAGCTGTTTTTT.

The J gene is TRBJ1-1, the V gene TRBV28, with a possible D match to TRBD1 (5 bases). CDR1 is MDHEN, CDR2 SYDVKM, per germline. The length of the CDR3 is 18 residues. Trimming shortened V by 5 bases and J by 0 bases, and 22 bases separated the two germline ends. The CDR3 DNA sequence: TGTGCCAGCAGTCTTCCCCATCCGGACACCACAATGAACACTGAAGCTTTCTTT. This translates into CASSLPHPDTTMNTEAFF.

The V gene is TRBV6-6, the J gene TRBJ2-1, with D maybe TRBD1 (6 bases). The CDR3 covers 16 residues. Germline lookup yields CDR1 MNHNY and CDR2 SVGAGI (reference sequence). Trimming stripped 6 bases from V and 7 bases from J, with 22 bases between. CDR3 nucleotides: TGTGCCAGCAGCCAAGCCCCGGGCAGGGGCAGAAATGAGCAGTTCTTC. As protein: CASSQAPGRGRNEQFF.

The V and J genes are TRBV15 and TRBJ1-2, with a tentative D call TRBD1 (5 bases). Trimming took 1 base from V and 4 from J, leaving 13 bases between them. Germline CDR1 and CDR2: LNHNV and YYDKDF (reference sequence). There are 15 residues in the CDR3. As DNA, the CDR3 is TGTGCCACCAGCAGAGGGGGGGAAGGAAGCTATGGCTACACCTTC. Its protein product is CATSRGGEGSYGYTF.

The V call is TRBV7-2, the J call TRBJ2-3; 9 nucleotides match TRBD2. The CDR3 covers 17 residues. The V gene end was trimmed by 3 bases and the J gene end by 9 bases; junction bases not matched to a gene: 16. Germline lookup yields CDR1 SGHTA and CDR2 FQGNSA. The CDR3 sequence is CASSFISGSAAARTQYF. In DNA form, the CDR3 reads TGTGCCAGCAGCTTCATTAGCGGGAGCGCCGCCGCTCGGACGCAGTATTTT.

This rearrangement joins TRBV5-6 to TRBJ2-1; unclear D gene. CDR1 SGHDT and CDR2 YYEEEE come from the germline V gene. The CDR3 sequence is 13 residues long. Between the trimmed V and J ends, which lost 2 bases and 5 bases, there was a span of 8 bases. CDR3 amino acids: CASSLGANNEQFF. CDR3 nucleotides: TGTGCCAGCAGCTTAGGAGCGAACAATGAGCAGTTCTTC.

The chain links TRBV4-3 to TRBJ2-1; the match to TRBD2 covers 8 bases. The germline V gene encodes CDR1 LGHNA and CDR2 YSLEER. The CDR3 is 15 amino acids. With 3 bases clipped from V and 5 bases from J, the junction kept 6 bases outside the gene matches. Written as DNA, the CDR3 is TGCGCCAGCAGCCACGGAAGCGGGGGAGACAATGAGCAGTTCTTC. Protein: CASSHGSGGDNEQFF.

The chain uses TRBV10-1 and TRBJ1-4; D gene unclear. From germline, CDR1 is WNHNN and CDR2 SYGVQD (reference sequence). There are 16 residues in the CDR3. The V end lost 3 bases, the J end lost 7 bases, and 18 bases lay between the germline ends. The CDR3 sequence: CASSDAEVITFEKLFF. The CDR3 coding sequence is TGCGCCAGCAGTGACGCAGAAGTTATAACGTTTGAAAAACTGTTTTTT.

In its sample, this clone was seen once. The J gene is TRBJ2-7, the V gene TRBV18; perhaps TRBD1 as D (5 bases). The CDR3 runs to 12 residues. In germline, CDR1 is KGHSH, CDR2 LQKENI. The V end was cut by 4 bases, the J end by 6 bases, with 10 bases between. The CDR3 here is CASSLTALEQYF. The CDR3, as DNA: TGTGCCAGCTCACTGACAGCCCTCGAGCAGTACTTC.

V gene TRBV7-8 combines with J gene TRBJ2-1, with 10 bases identical to TRBD2. V lost 1 base, J lost 4 bases, and 7 bases stayed unmatched. CDR1 SGHVS and CDR2 FQNEAQ come from the germline V gene. CDR3 length equals 17 residues. The CDR3 spells CASSLETSGSLYNEQFF. The CDR3, as DNA: TGTGCCAGCAGCTTAGAGACTAGCGGGTCATTATACAATGAGCAGTTCTTC.